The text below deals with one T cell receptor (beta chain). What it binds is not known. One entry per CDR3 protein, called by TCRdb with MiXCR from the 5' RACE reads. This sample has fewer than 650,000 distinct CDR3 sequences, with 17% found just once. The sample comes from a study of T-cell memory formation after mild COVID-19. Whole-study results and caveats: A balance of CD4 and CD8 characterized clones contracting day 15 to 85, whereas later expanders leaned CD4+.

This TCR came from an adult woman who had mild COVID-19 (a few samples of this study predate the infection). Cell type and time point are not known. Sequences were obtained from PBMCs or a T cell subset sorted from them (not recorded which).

This chain's CDR3 is CATATPGRETQYF. The CDR3 region has the DNA TGTGCCACGGCCACTCCAGGGCGTGAGACCCAGTACTTC. This chain joins TRBV6-5 and TRBJ2-5; possibly TRBD1 for D (5 bases). The CDR3 length is 13 residues. Germline V gives CDR1 MNHEY, CDR2 SVGAGI. Trimming removed 10 bases from V and 5 bases from J, with 17 bases in between.